Here is one T cell receptor (beta chain) with its context. The V gene's germline CDR1 is GTSNPN and CDR2 SVGIG (reference sequence). This CDR3 has 13 residues. V was pared by 2 bases and J by 4 bases, with 9 bases between. In the study's own analysis: Estimation of nucleated cell counts was performed using reference gene primer amplification. Using immunoSEQ multiplex PCR, the repertoire was profiled, and TCRdb retains in-frame clones only, with some absent. Clonal size and the V and J genes are those of that table, whereas D and trimming came from the DNA. Of nearly 300,000 clones listed, approximately 88% are singletons. This sample is drawn from a study of blood T cell repertoires in COVID-19. Turning to the study itself: Whether acute or convalescent, the COVID-19 samples came from the United States, Italy and Spain. PBMCs, B-cell-depleted T cells, or T cells provided the cDNA or gDNA that made up the material.

Sequenced sample: peripheral blood. This sequence was found in a woman aged 25 to 39 who had recovered from COVID-19. J is TRBJ1-5 and V is TRBV30; D is ambiguous. CDR3 in amino acids: CAWSLGGNQPQHF. CDR3 DNA sequence: TGTGCCTGGAGTCTGGGAGGGAATCAGCCCCAGCATTTT.